One T cell receptor beta chain is described in this entry. Its antigen is undetermined. These data come from a study of Ad26.COV2.S vaccination and SARS-CoV-2 variants. Study information: The study gave Ad26.COV2.S intramuscularly, once or twice 56 days apart.

The CDR3 loop spans 16 amino acids. CDR1 and CDR2 (germline): MNHEY, SVGEGT. Trimming shortened V by 2 bases and J by 6 bases, and 20 bases separated the two germline ends. General study findings and limits: The TCR breadth and depth analyses may have produced an underestimate of total T cell responses.

The treatment here: 19 received Ad26.COV2.S at low or high dose, single or two shots; 5 received placebo; per-sample allocation not given. Sampling was performed 63 days after the first vaccine or placebo injection. Donation was by an adult aged 18-55 years who was in Boston. Ad26.COV2.S expressed prefusion-stabilized spike from the original Wuhan strain. The data were produced by immunoSEQ multiplex PCR, yet TCRdb's version contains in-frame clones alone and is incomplete. The sample holds over 400,000 clones; roughly nine tenths are singletons and the top ten take over 2%. The sequencing used peripheral blood, collected in a trial of Ad26.COV2.S vaccine versus placebo. This sequence joins TRBV6-2 or TRBV6-3 and TRBJ2-7, with a tentative D call TRBD2 (6 bases). This clonotype was sampled from a person between 18 and 59 years old who received the Ad26.COV2.S COVID-19 vaccine or a placebo. The CDR3 DNA reads as TGTGCCAGCAGTTACCGGGGACCGCAACTGGGGGGCGAGCAGTACGTC. Translation: CASSYRGPQLGGEQYV.